This TCR beta chain originates from a study of blood T cell repertoires in COVID-19. Clones were sequenced by immunoSEQ multiplex PCR, and TCRdb holds only the in-frame ones, with some missing. The sample lists 150,000 or so clones, around 89% occurring once. V dropped 4 bases and J dropped 3; count of bases not matched to a gene: 11. Germline loops: CDR1 SGDLS, CDR2 YYNGEE. This CDR3 is 19 amino acids long. This TCR was recovered from a woman in her twenties or thirties with acute COVID-19. The chain is built from TRBV9 and TRBJ2-3, with TRBD2 identical over 16 bases. The specimen was PBMCs or T cells enriched from blood (not recorded which). CDR3 coding DNA: TGTGCCAGCAGCTACCAGCAAGGGACTAGCGGGAGGGAGACAGATACGCAGTATTTT. The encoded protein is CASSYQQGTSGRETDTQYF.